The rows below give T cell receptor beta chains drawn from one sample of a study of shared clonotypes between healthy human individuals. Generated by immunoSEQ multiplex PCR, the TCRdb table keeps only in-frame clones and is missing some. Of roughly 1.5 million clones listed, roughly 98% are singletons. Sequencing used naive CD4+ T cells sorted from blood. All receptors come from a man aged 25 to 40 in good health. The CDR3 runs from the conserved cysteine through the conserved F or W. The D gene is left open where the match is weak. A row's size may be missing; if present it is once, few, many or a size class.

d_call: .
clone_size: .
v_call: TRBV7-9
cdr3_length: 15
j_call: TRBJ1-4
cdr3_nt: TGTGCCAGCAGCTTGGGAGAAGCAACTAATGAAAAACTGTTTTTT
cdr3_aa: CASSLGEATNEKLFF

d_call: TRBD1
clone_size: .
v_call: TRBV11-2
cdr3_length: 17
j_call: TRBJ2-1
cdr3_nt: TGTGCCAGCAGCTTAACCCCGGGACAGGGAAAAGGAAATGAGCAGTTCTTC
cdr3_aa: CASSLTPGQGKGNEQFF

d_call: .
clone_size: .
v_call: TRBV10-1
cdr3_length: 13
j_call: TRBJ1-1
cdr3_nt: TGCGCCAGCAGTGAGGGTGCGAACACTGAAGCTTTCTTT
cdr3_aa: CASSEGANTEAFF

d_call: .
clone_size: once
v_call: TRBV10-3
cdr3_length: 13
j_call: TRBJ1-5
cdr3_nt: TGTGCCATCAGTGGGTATAGCAATCAGCCCCAGCATTTT
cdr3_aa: CAISGYSNQPQHF

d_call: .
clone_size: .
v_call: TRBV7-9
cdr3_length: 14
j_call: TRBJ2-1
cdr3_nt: TGTGCCAGCAGCCAACACACGGGCCGCAGTGAGCAGTTCTTC
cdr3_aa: CASSQHTGRSEQFF

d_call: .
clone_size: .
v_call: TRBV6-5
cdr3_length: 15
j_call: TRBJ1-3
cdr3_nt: TGTGCCAGCAGGATTGGACAGCGCTCTGGAAACACCATATATTTT
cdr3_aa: CASRIGQRSGNTIYF

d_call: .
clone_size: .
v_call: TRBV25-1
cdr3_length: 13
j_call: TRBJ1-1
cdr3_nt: TGTGCCAGCAGTGAGTCCAGGGACCCTGAAGCTTTCTTT
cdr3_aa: CASSESRDPEAFF

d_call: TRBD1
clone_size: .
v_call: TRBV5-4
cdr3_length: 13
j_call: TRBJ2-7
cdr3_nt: TGTGCCAGCAGCCGGACAGGGAATAACGAGCAGTACTTC
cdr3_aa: CASSRTGNNEQYF

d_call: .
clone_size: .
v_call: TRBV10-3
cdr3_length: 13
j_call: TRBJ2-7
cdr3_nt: TGTGCCATCGGGCCGACCAGCTCCTACGAGCAGTACTTC
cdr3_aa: CAIGPTSSYEQYF

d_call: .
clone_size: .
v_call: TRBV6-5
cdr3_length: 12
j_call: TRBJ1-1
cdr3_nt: TGTGCCAGCAGTTACTCGAACACTGAAGCTTTCTTT
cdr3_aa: CASSYSNTEAFF

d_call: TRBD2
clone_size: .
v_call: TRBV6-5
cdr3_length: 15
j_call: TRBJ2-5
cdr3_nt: TGTGCCAGCAGTTACGGCGGGAGGGTTTCAGAGACCCAGTACTTC
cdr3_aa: CASSYGGRVSETQYF

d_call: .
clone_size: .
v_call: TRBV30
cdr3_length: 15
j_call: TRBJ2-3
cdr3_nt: TGTGCCTGGAGTGCGGCTAGCTCCTCGACAGATACGCAGTATTTT
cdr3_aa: CAWSAASSSTDTQYF

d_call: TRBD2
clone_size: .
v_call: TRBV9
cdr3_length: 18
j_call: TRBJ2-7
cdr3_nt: TGTGCCAGCAGCCCTCGACCGGGACTAGCGGGACCCACCTACGAGCAGTACTTC
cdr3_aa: CASSPRPGLAGPTYEQYF

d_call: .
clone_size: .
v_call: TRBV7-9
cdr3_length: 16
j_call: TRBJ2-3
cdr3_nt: TGTGCCAGCAGCGAAACCGGGACCCTGGCGGCAAGGACGCAGTATTTT
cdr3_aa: CASSETGTLAARTQYF

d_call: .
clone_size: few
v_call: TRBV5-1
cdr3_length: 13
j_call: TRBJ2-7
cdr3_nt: TGCGCCGGAGCCGCCGATCAGGGAGGCGAGCAGTACTTC
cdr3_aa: CAGAADQGGEQYF

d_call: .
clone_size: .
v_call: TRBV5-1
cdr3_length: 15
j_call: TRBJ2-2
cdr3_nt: TGCGCCAGCAGCTTGAAGGGATTAAACACCGGGGAGCTGTTTTTT
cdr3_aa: CASSLKGLNTGELFF

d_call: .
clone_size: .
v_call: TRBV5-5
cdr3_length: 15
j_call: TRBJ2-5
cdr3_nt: TGTGCCAGCAGCTTGGAACAGTTGTACCAAGAGACCCAGTACTTC
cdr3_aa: CASSLEQLYQETQYF

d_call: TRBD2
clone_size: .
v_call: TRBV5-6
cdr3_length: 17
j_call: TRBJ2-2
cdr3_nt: TGTGCCAGCAGCACACGACTAGCGGGAGGGCCGATCGGGGAGCTGTTTTTT
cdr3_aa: CASSTRLAGGPIGELFF

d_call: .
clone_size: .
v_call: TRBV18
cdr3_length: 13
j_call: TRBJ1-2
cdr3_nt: TGTGCCAGCTCACCAGATGCCAACTATGGCTACACCTTC
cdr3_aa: CASSPDANYGYTF

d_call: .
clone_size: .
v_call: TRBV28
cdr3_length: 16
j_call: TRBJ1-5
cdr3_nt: TGTGCCAGCAGTTTATCAGTTCGGGGGAGCAATCAGCCCCAGCATTTT
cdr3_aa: CASSLSVRGSNQPQHF

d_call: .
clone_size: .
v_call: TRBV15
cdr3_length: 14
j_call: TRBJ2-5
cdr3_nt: TGTGCCACCAGCAGAGAGTATGCGGGGGAGACCCAGTACTTC
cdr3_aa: CATSREYAGETQYF

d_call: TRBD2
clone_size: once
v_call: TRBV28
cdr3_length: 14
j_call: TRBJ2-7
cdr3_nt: TGTGCCAGCAGTTTACCGGGAGGACTCTACGAGCAGTACTTC
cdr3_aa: CASSLPGGLYEQYF

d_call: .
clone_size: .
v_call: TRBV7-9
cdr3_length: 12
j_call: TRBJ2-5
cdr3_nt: TGTGCCAGCAGCCCGAACGGGGAGACCCAGTACTTC
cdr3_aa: CASSPNGETQYF

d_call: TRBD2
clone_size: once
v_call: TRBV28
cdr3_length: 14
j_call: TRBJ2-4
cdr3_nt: TGTGCCAGCAAGATAGCGGGAGGAGTGTACATTCAGTACTTC
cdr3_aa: CASKIAGGVYIQYF

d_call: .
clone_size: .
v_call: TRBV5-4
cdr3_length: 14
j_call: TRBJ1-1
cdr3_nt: TGTGCCAGCAGCTTGGAAAGGAAGAACACTGAAGCTTTCTTT
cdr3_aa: CASSLERKNTEAFF

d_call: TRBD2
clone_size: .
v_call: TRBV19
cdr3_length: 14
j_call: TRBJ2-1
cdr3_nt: TGTGCCAGTAGTCTTGGGACTAGCACAAATGAGCAGTTCTTC
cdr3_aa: CASSLGTSTNEQFF

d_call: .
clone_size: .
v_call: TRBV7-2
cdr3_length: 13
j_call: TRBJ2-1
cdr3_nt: TGTGCCAGCAGCTCGGACTTAGGAAATGAGCAGTTCTTC
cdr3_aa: CASSSDLGNEQFF

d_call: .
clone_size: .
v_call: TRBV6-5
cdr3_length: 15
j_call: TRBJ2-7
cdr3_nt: TGTGCCAGCCGAAATGGCCGGGACAAGACTTACGAGCAGTACTTC
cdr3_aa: CASRNGRDKTYEQYF